This TCR beta chain was found in a study of cytomegalovirus exposure and HLA in healthy donors. Study-wide background: Tens of millions of unique TCR sequences came from HLA-typed donors in an early release. Across 350 to 400 genotyped donors, approximately 81% landed in the Caucasian-associated ancestry cluster. Study-level results: A few V segments could not be told apart, such as TRBV6-2 and TRBV6-3, and were left out.

As to this clone: Its antigen is as yet unknown.

Amplification used 60 Vbeta primers and 13 Jbeta primers. Data came from immunoSEQ multiplex PCR; TCRdb stores just in-frame clones and leaves some out. This listing includes approximately 50,000 clones. The CDR3 has 14 amino acids. The germline V gene has CDR1 MNHNS and CDR2 SASEGT. Trimming took off 6 bases at V and 0 bases at J, with 9 bases between the two ends. The chain carries TRBV6-1 and TRBJ1-3; D remains ambiguous. The TCR comes from a female donor in good health and CMV-seronegative. Sequencing was carried out using PBMCs. This CDR3 reads CASSYGGSGNTIYF. As DNA, the CDR3 is TGTGCCAGCAGCTACGGAGGCTCTGGAAACACCATATATTTT.